This entry concerns a single TCR beta chain. What it binds is not known. Every participating donor contributed approximately 10 milliliters of peripheral blood through a draw. For the second PCR, which ran for about 6 to 12 cycles, a sample-barcoded 5' primer and a J-beta primer mix were used. TCRdb reprocessed the 5' RACE reads via MiXCR and lists one record per CDR3 protein. Of fewer than 1,000,000 distinct CDR3 sequences detected, about 42% appear once; the ten largest clones hold roughly 19%. This sample stems from a study of blood T cells in healthy people across ages. This CDR3 spans 15 amino acids. Germline V lookup: CDR1 MNHEY, CDR2 SVGEGT. Trimming pared 8 bases from V and 3 bases from J, leaving 20 bases between. Study results and caveats: Diversity was estimated from one million T cells, and these estimates were considered underestimates.

The TCR originated in a man aged 55-75 years in good health. The chain links TRBV6-2 or TRBV6-3 to TRBJ2-7, with D tentatively TRBD2 (5 bases). The sequenced sample was blood. The CDR3 sequence: CASGRRTLRIYEQYF. CDR3 nucleotide sequence: TGTGCCAGCGGTAGGAGGACCCTACGGATCTACGAGCAGTACTTC.